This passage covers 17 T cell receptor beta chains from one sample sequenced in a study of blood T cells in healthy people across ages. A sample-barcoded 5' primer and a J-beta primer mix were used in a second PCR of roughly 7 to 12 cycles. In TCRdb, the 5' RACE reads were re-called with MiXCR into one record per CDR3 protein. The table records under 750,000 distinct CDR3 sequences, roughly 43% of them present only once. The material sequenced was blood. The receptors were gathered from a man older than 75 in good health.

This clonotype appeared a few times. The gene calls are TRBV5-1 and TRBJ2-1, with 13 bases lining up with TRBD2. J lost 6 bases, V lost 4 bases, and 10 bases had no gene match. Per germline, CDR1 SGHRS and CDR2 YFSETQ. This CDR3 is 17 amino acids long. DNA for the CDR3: TGCGCCAGCAGCGAGACTAGCGGGGGGATACAAACCAATGAGCAGTTCTTC. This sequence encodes CASSETSGGIQTNEQFF.

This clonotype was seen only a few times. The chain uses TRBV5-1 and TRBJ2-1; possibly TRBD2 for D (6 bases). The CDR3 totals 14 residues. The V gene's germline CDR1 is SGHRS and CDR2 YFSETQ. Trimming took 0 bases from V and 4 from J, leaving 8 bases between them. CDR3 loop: CASSLVAGYNEQFF. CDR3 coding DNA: TGCGCCAGCAGCTTGGTTGCGGGGTACAATGAGCAGTTCTTC.

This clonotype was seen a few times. The DNA for the CDR3 is TGTGCCAGCAGCGATACAGGGGGCGAGAACATTCAGTACTTC. Protein product: CASSDTGGENIQYF. The rearrangement links TRBV5-6 to TRBJ2-4; 9 bases are shared with TRBD1. J gave up 7 bases and V 4 bases, and 6 bases lay outside the gene matches. Germline CDR1 is SGHDT and CDR2 is YYEEEE. CDR3 length: 14 residues.

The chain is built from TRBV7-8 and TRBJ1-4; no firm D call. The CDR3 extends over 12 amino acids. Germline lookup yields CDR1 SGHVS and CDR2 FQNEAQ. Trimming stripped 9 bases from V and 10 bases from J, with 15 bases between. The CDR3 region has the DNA TGTGCCAGTGCTTTGGCCGAGGGAAAACTGTTTTTT. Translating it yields CASALAEGKLFF.

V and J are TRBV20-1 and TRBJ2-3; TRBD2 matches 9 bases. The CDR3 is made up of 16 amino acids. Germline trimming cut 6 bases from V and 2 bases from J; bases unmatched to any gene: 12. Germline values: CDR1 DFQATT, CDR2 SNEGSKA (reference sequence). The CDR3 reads CSAPRFVAGATDTQYF. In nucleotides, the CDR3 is TGCAGTGCCCCGCGGTTTGTAGCGGGAGCCACAGATACGCAGTATTTT.

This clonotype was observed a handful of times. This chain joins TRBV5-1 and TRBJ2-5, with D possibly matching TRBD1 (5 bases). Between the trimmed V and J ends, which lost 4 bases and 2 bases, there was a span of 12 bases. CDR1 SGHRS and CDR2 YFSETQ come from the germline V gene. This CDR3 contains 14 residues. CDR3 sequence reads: CASSAGQQQETQYF. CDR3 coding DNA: TGCGCCAGCAGCGCCGGACAACAACAAGAGACCCAGTACTTC. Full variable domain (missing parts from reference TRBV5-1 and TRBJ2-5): KAGVTQTPRYLIKTRGQQVTLSCSPISGHRSVSWYQQTPGQGLQFLFEYFSETQRNKGNFPGRFSGRQFSNSRSEMNVSTLELGDSALYLCASSAGQQQETQYFGPGTRLLVL.

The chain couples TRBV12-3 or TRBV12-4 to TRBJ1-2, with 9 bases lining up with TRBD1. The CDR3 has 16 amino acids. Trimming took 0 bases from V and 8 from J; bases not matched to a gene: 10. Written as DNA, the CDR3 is TGTGCCAGCAGTTTAGCGTTACGACAGGGGGTCGGAGGCTACACCTTC. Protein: CASSLALRQGVGGYTF.

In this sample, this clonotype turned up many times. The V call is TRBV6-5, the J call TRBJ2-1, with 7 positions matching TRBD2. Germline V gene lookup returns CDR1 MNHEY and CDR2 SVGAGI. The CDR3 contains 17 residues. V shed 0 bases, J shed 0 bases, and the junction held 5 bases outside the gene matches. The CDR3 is CASSYSSGLSSYNEQFF. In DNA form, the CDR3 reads TGTGCCAGCAGTTACTCTTCGGGACTAAGCTCCTACAATGAGCAGTTCTTC.

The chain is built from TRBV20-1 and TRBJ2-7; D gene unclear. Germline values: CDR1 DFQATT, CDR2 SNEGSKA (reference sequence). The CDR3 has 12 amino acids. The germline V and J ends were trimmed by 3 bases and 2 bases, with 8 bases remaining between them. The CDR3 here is CSARGSTYEQYF. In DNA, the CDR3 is TGCAGTGCTAGGGGCAGTACCTACGAGCAGTACTTC.

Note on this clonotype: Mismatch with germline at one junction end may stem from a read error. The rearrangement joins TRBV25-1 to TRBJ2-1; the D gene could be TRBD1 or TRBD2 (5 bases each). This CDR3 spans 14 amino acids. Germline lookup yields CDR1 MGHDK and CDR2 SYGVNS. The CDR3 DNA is TGTGCCGGCAGTCCGCAAGGGGACCCGTGGTTGCAGTTCTTC. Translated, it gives CAGSPQGDPWLQFF.

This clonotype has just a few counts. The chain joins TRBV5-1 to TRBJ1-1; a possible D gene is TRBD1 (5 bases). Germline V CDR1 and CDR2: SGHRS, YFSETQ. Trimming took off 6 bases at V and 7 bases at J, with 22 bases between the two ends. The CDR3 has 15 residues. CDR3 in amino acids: CASTVNRRNSGEAFF. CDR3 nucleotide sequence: TGCGCCAGCACAGTGAACAGGCGCAATAGCGGTGAAGCTTTCTTT.

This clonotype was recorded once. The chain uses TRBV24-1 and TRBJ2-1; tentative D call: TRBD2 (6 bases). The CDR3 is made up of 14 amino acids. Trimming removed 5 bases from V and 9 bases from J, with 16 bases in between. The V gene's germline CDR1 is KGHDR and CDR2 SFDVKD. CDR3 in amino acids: CATSGGLGSGEQFF. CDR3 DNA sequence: TGTGCCACCAGTGGGGGACTGGGATCGGGTGAGCAGTTCTTC.

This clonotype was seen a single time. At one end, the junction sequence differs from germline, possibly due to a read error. CDR3 coding DNA: TGTGCCAGCAGCTTAAGCGGAATCTCCTACGATGAGCAGTTCTTC. Protein product: CASSLSGISYDEQFF. This chain connects TRBV7-2 to TRBJ2-1; tentatively, D is TRBD2 (5 bases). The germline V gene has CDR1 SGHTA and CDR2 FQGNSA. This CDR3 is built from 15 residues.

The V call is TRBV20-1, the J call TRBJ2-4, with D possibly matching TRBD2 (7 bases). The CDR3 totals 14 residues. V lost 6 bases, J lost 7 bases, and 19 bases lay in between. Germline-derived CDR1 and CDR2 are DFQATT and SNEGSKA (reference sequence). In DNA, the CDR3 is TGCAGTGCCCCGGTCGGGGGGCGGGGGAACATTCAGTACTTC. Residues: CSAPVGGRGNIQYF.

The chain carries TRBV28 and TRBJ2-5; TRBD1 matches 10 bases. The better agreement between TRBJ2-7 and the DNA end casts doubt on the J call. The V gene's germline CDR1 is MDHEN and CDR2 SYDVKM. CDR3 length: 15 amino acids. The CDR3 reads CASSLIGTGVFEQYF. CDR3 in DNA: TGTGCCAGCAGTTTAATCGGGACAGGGGTTTTCGAGCAGTACTTC.

The CDR3 sequence: CASSLPTQGAEEQYF. The CDR3 region has the DNA TGCGCCAGCAGCTTACCAACACAGGGGGCTGAGGAGCAGTACTTC. J is TRBJ2-7 and V is TRBV5-1, with TRBD1 identical over 9 bases. The CDR3 length is 15 residues. From germline, CDR1 is SGHRS and CDR2 YFSETQ. Unmatched junction bases numbered 10, after V lost 2 bases and J lost 7 bases.

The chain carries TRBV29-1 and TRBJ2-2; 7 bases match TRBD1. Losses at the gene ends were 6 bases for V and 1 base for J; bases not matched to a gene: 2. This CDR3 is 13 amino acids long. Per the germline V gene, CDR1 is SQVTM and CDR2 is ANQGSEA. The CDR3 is CSVRDRNTGELFF. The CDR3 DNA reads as TGCAGCGTCCGGGACAGGAACACCGGGGAGCTGTTTTTT.